Listed below are T cell receptor beta chains from one sample, sequenced in a study of blood T cell repertoires in COVID-19. The data were produced by immunoSEQ multiplex PCR, yet TCRdb's version contains in-frame clones alone and is incomplete. Of some 150,000 clones listed, around 88% are singletons. Sequenced material: PBMCs or T cells enriched from blood (not recorded which). Receptor source: a woman aged 45 to 65 in a cohort exposed to, infected with or recovered from COVID-19 (not recorded which). CDR3s include the opening cysteine and the closing phenylalanine or tryptophan. D genes are given only for firm matches. The size field is filled for only some rows; it gives once, few, many or a size class.

V	J	size	D	DNA	CDR3
TRBV11-2	TRBJ2-7	NA	NA	TGTGCCAGCAGTGAGACAGGAAGGCCCTACGAGCAGTACTTC	CASSETGRPYEQYF
TRBV5-4	TRBJ2-3	NA	TRBD2	TGTGCCAGCAGCACTAGCGGGGGCCGTGGCACAGATACGCAGTATTTT	CASSTSGGRGTDTQYF
TRBV3-1/TRBV3-2	TRBJ2-7	NA	NA	TGTGCCAGCAGCCAAAACAGGGATAACGAGCAGTACTTC	CASSQNRDNEQYF
TRBV27	TRBJ1-5	NA	NA	TGTGCCAGCAGTTTATCTACAGGGTTGGTGCCCCAGCATTTT	CASSLSTGLVPQHF
TRBV12-3/TRBV12-4	TRBJ1-2	NA	NA	TGTGCCAGCACTGGGGGGGACCTCTATGGCTACACCTTC	CASTGGDLYGYTF
TRBV27	TRBJ1-4	few	NA	TGTGCCAGCAGTCCACGCGGGGACCCTGGAGAAAAACTGTTTTTT	CASSPRGDPGEKLFF
TRBV3-1/TRBV3-2	TRBJ2-7	NA	TRBD2	TGTGCCAGCAGCCAAGGGGCACTAGCGGTGACATACTTC	CASSQGALAVTYF
TRBV2	TRBJ1-2	NA	TRBD1	TGTGCCAGCAGTCCCGGACAGGGAGCTAACTATGGCTACACCTTC	CASSPGQGANYGYTF
TRBV3-1/TRBV3-2	TRBJ1-2	NA	NA	TGTGCCAGCAGCCGGGGGGGCGCGGATGGCTACACCTTC	CASSRGGADGYTF
TRBV11-2	TRBJ2-7	NA	TRBD2	TGTGCCAGCAGCTATGGACTAGCGGACTCACGAGAGCAGTACTTC	CASSYGLADSREQYF
TRBV4-1	TRBJ2-1	NA	TRBD2	TGCGCCAGCAGCCAACCGGGACTAGCGGACTACAATGAGCAGTTCTTC	CASSQPGLADYNEQFF
TRBV30	TRBJ1-2	NA	NA	TGTGCCTGGAGTGTACTTCGGGAGTCCAATGGCTACACCTTC	CAWSVLRESNGYTF
TRBV28	TRBJ2-2	NA	NA	TGTGCCAGCCGGGAGATCGGGTTTCCCGGGGAGCTGTTTTTT	CASREIGFPGELFF
TRBV5-1	TRBJ2-7	NA	NA	TGCGCCAGCAGCTCCCTCACTTACCCTAATCCCTACGAGCAGTACTTC	CASSSLTYPNPYEQYF
TRBV5-4	TRBJ1-1	NA	NA	TGTGCCAGCAGCCCCGACAGGCCCCCCGCTTACACTGAAGCTTTCTTT	CASSPDRPPAYTEAFF
TRBV7-9	TRBJ2-3	NA	TRBD2	TGTGCCAGCAGCTTAGGGGAAGCGGGAGATCTGAACGGAGATACGCAGTATTTT	CASSLGEAGDLNGDTQYF
TRBV19	TRBJ2-7	many	NA	TGTGCCAGTACCCTACGGCTCTACGGGGGTGAGCAGTACTTC	CASTLRLYGGEQYF
TRBV27	TRBJ1-1	NA	TRBD1	TGTGCCAGCTCGGACAGGGGGCCCACTGAAGCTTTCTTT	CASSDRGPTEAFF
TRBV4-1	TRBJ1-4	NA	TRBD1	TGCGCCAGCAGACAAACGGGACAGGGGACTCGCGCTAATGAAAAACTGTTTTTT	CASRQTGQGTRANEKLFF
TRBV9	TRBJ2-1	NA	NA	TGTGCCAGCAGCGTACGTGGCGGGGCTAACAATGAGCAGTTCTTC	CASSVRGGANNEQFF
TRBV19	TRBJ1-2	NA	TRBD1	TGTGCCAGTAGTATAGTTGGACAGGGGGCACGAGAGACCTATGGCTACACCTTC	CASSIVGQGARETYGYTF
TRBV14	TRBJ2-7	NA	NA	TGTGCCAGCAGCCAAGTAACAGGCAGAGGTCTGGGGCAGTACTTC	CASSQVTGRGLGQYF
TRBV2	TRBJ1-4	many	NA	TGTGCCAGCAGTGAAACGGGGAATGAAAAACTGTTTTTT	CASSETGNEKLFF
TRBV7-2	TRBJ1-2	NA	NA	TGTGCCAGCAGCTCAAACCCCCCCACGGCGGTGGGCTACACCTTC	CASSSNPPTAVGYTF
TRBV4-2	TRBJ2-5	NA	NA	TGTGCCAGCAGCCAAGATGCGGAGGAGACCCAGTACTTC	CASSQDAEETQYF
TRBV19	TRBJ1-4	NA	NA	TGTGCCAGTAGCTACCGACAGGCGGCCCCGGATGAAAAACTGTTTTTT	CASSYRQAAPDEKLFF
TRBV7-3	TRBJ1-2	NA	NA	TGTGCCAGCAGCTCGGACGGGAAGTATGGCTACACCTTC	CASSSDGKYGYTF
TRBV19	TRBJ1-6	NA	TRBD1	TGTGCCAGTAGTATTTCCGGGACAGGGCATTCACCCCTCCACTTT	CASSISGTGHSPLHF
TRBV28	TRBJ1-4	NA	NA	TGTGCCAGCAGGCCTAATAATGTGTATGAAAAACTGTTTTTT	CASRPNNVYEKLFF
TRBV6-5	TRBJ2-1	NA	NA	TGTGCCAGCAGCGCAGACTCCTACAATGAGCAGTTCTTC	CASSADSYNEQFF
TRBV4-3	TRBJ1-1	NA	TRBD1	TGCGCCAGCAGCCCGACAGGGGGCTACACTGAAGCTTTCTTT	CASSPTGGYTEAFF
TRBV4-2	TRBJ2-7	NA	TRBD2	TGTGCCAGCAGCCAAGAGTGGGCGGGGGGGCTCGAGCAGTACTTC	CASSQEWAGGLEQYF
TRBV28	TRBJ1-1	NA	TRBD1	TGTGCCAGCGATAAACCGGGACAGGGTTCTGGGGCAATCGCCGCTTTCTTT	CASDKPGQGSGAIAAFF